This T cell receptor (beta chain) derives from a study of Tregs in tolerant kidney transplant recipients. Germline CDR1 and CDR2: SQVTM and ANQGSEA. Trimming removed 0 bases at V and 2 bases at J, with 16 bases between. The CDR3 is 16 residues long. Generated by immunoSEQ multiplex PCR, the TCRdb table keeps only in-frame clones and is missing some. This specimen shows 30,000 or so clones; the ten leading clones hold 6.5% to 8%. Points on this clone: The read falls 3 residues short of the CDR3 end, and the missing part is taken from the germline J gene.

Specimen: CD8+ T cells from blood, collected before the transplant. This rearrangement joins TRBV29-1 to TRBJ1-2; weak D call: TRBD1 (5 bases). This sequence was found in a human donor who received a combined kidney and bone marrow transplant. CDR3: CSVEEGGYDLNYGYTF. The CDR3 bases that were read are TGCAGCGTTGAAGAGGGGGGATATGACTTGAACTATGGC.